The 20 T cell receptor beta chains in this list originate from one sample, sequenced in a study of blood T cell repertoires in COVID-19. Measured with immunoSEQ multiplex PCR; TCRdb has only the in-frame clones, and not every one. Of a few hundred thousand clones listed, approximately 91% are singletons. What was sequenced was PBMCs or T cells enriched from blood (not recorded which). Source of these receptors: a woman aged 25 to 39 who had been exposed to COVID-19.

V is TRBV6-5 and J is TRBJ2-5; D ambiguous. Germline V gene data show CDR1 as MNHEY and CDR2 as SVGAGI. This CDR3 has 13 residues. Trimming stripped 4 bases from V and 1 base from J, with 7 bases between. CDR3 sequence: CASSLRLQETQYF. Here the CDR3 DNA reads TGTGCCAGCAGTTTGCGGCTCCAAGAGACCCAGTACTTC.

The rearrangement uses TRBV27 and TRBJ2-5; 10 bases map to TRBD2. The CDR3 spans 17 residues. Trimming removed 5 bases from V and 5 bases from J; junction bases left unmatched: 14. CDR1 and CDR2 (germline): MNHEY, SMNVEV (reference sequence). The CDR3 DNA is TGTGCCAGCAGTCCCCTCCTAGCGGGAGTGAAAATGGAGACCCAGTACTTC. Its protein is CASSPLLAGVKMETQYF.

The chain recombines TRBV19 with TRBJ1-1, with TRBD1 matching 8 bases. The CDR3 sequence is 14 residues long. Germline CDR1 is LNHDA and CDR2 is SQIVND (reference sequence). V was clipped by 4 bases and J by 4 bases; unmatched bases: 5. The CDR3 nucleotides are TGTGCCAGTAGTACCTTGACAGGGGTCACTGAAGCTTTCTTT. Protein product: CASSTLTGVTEAFF.

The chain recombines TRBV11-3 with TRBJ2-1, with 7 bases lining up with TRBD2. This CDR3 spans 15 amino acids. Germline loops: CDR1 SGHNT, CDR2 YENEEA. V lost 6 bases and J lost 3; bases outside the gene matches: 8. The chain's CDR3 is CASRPWRENYNEQFF. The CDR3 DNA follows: TGTGCCAGCAGGCCCTGGCGGGAGAACTACAATGAGCAGTTCTTC.

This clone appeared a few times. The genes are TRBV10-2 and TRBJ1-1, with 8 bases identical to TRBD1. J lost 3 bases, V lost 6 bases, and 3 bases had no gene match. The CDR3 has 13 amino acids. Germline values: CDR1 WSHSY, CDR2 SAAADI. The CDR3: CASSQTGDTEAFF. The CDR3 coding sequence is TGCGCCAGCAGCCAGACAGGGGACACTGAAGCTTTCTTT.

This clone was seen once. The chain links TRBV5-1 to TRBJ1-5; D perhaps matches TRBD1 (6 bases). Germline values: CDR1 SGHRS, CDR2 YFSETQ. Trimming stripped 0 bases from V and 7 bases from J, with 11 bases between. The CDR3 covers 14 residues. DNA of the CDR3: TGCGCCAGCAGCTTGGGAGGGGGGGTACAGCCCCAGCATTTT. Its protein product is CASSLGGGVQPQHF.

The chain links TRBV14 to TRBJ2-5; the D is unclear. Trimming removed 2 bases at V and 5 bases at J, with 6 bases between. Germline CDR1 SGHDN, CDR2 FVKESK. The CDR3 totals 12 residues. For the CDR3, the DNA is TGTGCCAGCAGCCAAAATCGGGAGACCCAGTACTTC. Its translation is CASSQNRETQYF. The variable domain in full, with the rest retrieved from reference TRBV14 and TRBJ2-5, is EAGVTQFPSHSVIEKGQTVTLRCDPISGHDNLYWYRRVMGKEIKFLLHFVKESKQDESGMPNNRFLAERTGGTYSTLKVQPAELEDSGVYFCASSQNRETQYFGPGTRLLVL.

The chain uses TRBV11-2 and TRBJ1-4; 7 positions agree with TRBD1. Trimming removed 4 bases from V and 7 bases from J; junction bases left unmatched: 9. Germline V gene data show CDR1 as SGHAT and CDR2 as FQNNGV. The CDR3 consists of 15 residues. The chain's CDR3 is CASSSGGGWVEKLFF. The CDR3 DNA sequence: TGTGCCAGCAGCTCAGGAGGGGGCTGGGTTGAAAAACTGTTTTTT.

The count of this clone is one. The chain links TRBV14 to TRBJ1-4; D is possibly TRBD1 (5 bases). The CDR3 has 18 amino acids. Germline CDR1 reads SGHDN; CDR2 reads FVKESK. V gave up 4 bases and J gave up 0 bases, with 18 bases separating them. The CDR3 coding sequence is TGTGCCAGCAGCCCTGAACCCGGGGGAAGGACAACTAATGAAAAACTGTTTTTT. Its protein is CASSPEPGGRTTNEKLFF.

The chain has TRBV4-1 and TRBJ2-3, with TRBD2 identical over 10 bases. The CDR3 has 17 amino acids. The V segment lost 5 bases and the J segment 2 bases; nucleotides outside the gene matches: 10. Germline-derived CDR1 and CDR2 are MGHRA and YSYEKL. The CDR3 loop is CASSSTGLAAYTDTQYF. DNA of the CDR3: TGCGCCAGCAGCTCGACCGGACTAGCGGCGTACACAGATACGCAGTATTTT.

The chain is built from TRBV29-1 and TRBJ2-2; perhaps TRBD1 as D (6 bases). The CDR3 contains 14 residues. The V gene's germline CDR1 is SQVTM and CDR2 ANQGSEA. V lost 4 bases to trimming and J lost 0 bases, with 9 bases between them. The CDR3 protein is CSVVDRTNTGELFF. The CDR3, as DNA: TGCAGCGTTGTAGACAGGACGAACACCGGGGAGCTGTTTTTT.

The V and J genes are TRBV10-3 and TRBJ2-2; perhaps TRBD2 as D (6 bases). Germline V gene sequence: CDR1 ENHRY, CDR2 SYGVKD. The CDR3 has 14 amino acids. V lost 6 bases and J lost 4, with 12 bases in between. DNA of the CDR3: TGTGCCATCAGGGTGCAGGGAGGCACCGGGGAGCTGTTTTTT. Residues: CAIRVQGGTGELFF.

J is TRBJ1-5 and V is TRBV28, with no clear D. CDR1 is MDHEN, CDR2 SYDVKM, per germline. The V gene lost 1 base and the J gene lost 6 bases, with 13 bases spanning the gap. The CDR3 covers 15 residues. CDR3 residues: CASSLSLARSQPQHF. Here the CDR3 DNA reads TGTGCCAGCAGTTTATCATTGGCCCGCAGTCAGCCCCAGCATTTT.

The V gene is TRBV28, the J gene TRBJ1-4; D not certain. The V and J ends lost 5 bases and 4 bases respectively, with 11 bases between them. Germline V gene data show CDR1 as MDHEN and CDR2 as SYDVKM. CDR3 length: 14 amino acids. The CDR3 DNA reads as TGTGCCAGCAGTCTCGGAGGTCATAATGAAAAACTGTTTTTT. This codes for CASSLGGHNEKLFF.

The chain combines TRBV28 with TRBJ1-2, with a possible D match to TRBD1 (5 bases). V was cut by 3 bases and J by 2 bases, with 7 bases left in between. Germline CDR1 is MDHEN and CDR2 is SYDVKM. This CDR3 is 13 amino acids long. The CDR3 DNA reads TGTGCCAGCAGTTTCGCAGGGAACTATGGCTACACCTTC. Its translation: CASSFAGNYGYTF.

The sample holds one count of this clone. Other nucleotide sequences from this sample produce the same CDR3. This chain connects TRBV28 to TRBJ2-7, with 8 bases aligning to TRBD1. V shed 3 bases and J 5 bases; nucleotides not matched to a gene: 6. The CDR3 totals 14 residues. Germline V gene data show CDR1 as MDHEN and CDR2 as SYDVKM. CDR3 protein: CASSLDRVGHEQYF. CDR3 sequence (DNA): TGTGCCAGCAGTTTGGACAGGGTGGGGCACGAGCAGTACTTC. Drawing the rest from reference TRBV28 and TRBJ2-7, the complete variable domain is DVKVTQSSRYLVKRTGEKVFLECVQDMDHENMFWYRQDPGLGLRLIYFSYDVKMKEKGDIPEGYSVSREKKERFSLILESASTNQTSMYLCASSLDRVGHEQYFGPGTRLTVT.

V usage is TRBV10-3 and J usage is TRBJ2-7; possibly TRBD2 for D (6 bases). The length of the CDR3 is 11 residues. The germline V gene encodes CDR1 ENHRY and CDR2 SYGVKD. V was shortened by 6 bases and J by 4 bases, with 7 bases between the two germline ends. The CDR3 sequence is CAIRGLYEQYF. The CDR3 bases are TGTGCCATCAGGGGACTTTACGAGCAGTACTTC.

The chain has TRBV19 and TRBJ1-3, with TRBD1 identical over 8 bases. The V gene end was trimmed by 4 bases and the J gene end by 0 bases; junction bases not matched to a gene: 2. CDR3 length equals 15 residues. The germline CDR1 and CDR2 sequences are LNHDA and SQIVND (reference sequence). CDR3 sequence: CASSNQGASGNTIYF. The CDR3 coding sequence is TGTGCCAGTAGTAATCAGGGGGCCTCTGGAAACACCATATATTTT. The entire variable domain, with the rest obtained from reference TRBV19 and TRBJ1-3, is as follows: DGGITQSPKYLFRKEGQNVTLSCEQNLNHDAMYWYRQDPGQGLRLIYYSQIVNDFQKGDIAEGYSVSREKKESFPLTVTSAQKNPTAFYLCASSNQGASGNTIYFGEGSWLTVV.

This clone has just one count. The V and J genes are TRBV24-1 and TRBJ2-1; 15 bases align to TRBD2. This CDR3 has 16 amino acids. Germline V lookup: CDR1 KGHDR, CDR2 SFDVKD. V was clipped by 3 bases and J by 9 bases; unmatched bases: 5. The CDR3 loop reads CATSDPGLAGGTEQFF. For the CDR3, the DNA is TGTGCCACCAGTGATCCCGGACTAGCGGGAGGGACTGAGCAGTTCTTC.

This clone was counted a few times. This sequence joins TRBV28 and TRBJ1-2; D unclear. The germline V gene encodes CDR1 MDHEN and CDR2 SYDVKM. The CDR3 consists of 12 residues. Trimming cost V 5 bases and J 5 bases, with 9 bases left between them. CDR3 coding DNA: TGTGCCAGCAGTACTCAGGTGTATGGCTACACCTTC. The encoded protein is CASSTQVYGYTF.